The 16 T cell receptor beta chains listed next were all sequenced from one sample in a study of CD8 T cells in ankylosing spondylitis (TCRdb year 2017). The receptor library was made with 5' RACE. Sequencing took place on an Illumina HiSeq 2500. Clones were called with MiXCR by TCRdb after fastp trimmed the public reads at Q25, and only in-frame beta chains were retained. Rows are unified per CDR3 protein, each entry keeping the most common DNA and genes. This sample has 85,000 to 100,000 distinct CDR3 sequences in its table, and almost 8.5% of those were observed once. The top ten clonotypes cover roughly 9.9% of the sample. The sequenced sample consisted of blood, either unsorted or a sorted T cell fraction (not recorded which). The receptors come from a male donor with ankylosing spondylitis or in good health (not recorded which).

This clonotype was seen many times. V is TRBV5-1 and J is TRBJ2-7; no firm D call. In germline, CDR1 is SGHRS, CDR2 YFSETQ. CDR3 length: 12 amino acids. Trimming cost V 0 bases and J 5 bases, with 6 bases left between them. Here the CDR3 reads CASSLAGDEQYF. CDR3 nucleotide sequence: TGCGCCAGCAGCTTGGCCGGCGACGAGCAGTACTTC. Looking up the rest from reference TRBV5-1 and TRBJ2-7 gives the full variable domain: KAGVTQTPRYLIKTRGQQVTLSCSPISGHRSVSWYQQTPGQGLQFLFEYFSETQRNKGNFPGRFSGRQFSNSRSEMNVSTLELGDSALYLCASSLAGDEQYFGPGTRLTVT.

This clonotype was recorded at least ten times. The rearrangement uses TRBV13 and TRBJ1-4; D possibly corresponds to TRBD1 (5 bases). V gave up 4 bases and J gave up 6 bases, with 18 bases separating them. The CDR3 spans 16 residues. Germline V gene lookup returns CDR1 PRHDT and CDR2 FYEKMQ (reference sequence). In DNA, the CDR3 is TGTGCCAGCAGCTCCGGCCCGCCCCGAGGGGATGAAAAACTGTTTTTT. It specifies CASSSGPPRGDEKLFF. The complete variable domain, with remaining parts taken from reference TRBV13 and TRBJ1-4, reads AAGVIQSPRHLIKEKRETATLKCYPIPRHDTVYWYQQGPGQDPQFLISFYEKMQSDKGSIPDRFSAQQFSDYHSELNMSSLELGDSALYFCASSSGPPRGDEKLFFGSGTQLSVL.

In its sample, this clonotype was seen a few times. The chain combines TRBV18 with TRBJ2-7; TRBD1 matches at 8 bases. The CDR3 has 14 amino acids. With 3 bases clipped from V and 5 bases from J, the junction kept 6 bases outside the gene matches. Germline V gives CDR1 KGHSH, CDR2 LQKENI. The CDR3 coding sequence is TGTGCCAGCTCACCGAGGACAGGGTACAACGAGCAGTACTTC. Translated: CASSPRTGYNEQYF.

Ten or more counts support this clonotype. The chain joins TRBV30 to TRBJ2-1; the D gene is possibly TRBD1 (5 bases). Germline CDR1 GTSNPN, CDR2 SVGIG (reference sequence). V shed 2 bases and J shed 5 bases, with 7 bases lying between them. The CDR3 extends over 12 amino acids. The chain's CDR3 is CAWSKGNNEQFF. For the CDR3, the DNA is TGTGCCTGGAGTAAGGGGAACAATGAGCAGTTCTTC.

This clonotype was seen ten or more times. The chain combines TRBV20-1 with TRBJ1-5; 9 bases are shared with TRBD1. Germline loops: CDR1 DFQATT, CDR2 SNEGSKA (reference sequence). V dropped 5 bases and J dropped 7; count of bases not matched to a gene: 12. The CDR3 length is 15 residues. Here the CDR3 DNA reads TGCAGTGCTGTTCAGGGACAGGGACACAGGCAGCCCCAGCATTTT. It specifies CSAVQGQGHRQPQHF.

This clonotype occurred many times. The chain couples TRBV20-1 to TRBJ1-5; the D gene is possibly TRBD1 (6 bases). V was trimmed by 6 bases and J by 6 bases, leaving 18 bases between them. CDR3 length: 14 residues. Germline V gene data show CDR1 as DFQATT and CDR2 as SNEGSKA (reference sequence). For the CDR3, the DNA is TGCAGTGCCTCCGGTAGGGAGGGGGGTCAGCCCCAGCATTTT. It codes for CSASGREGGQPQHF.

This clonotype was picked up many times. CDR3: CSVSTADSYEQYF. The CDR3 DNA sequence: TGCAGCGTTAGTACAGCCGACTCCTACGAGCAGTACTTC. This chain connects TRBV29-1 to TRBJ2-7; D uncertain. V lost 5 bases and J 0 bases, leaving 11 bases between the germline ends. This CDR3 has 13 amino acids. CDR1 and CDR2 from the germline V gene are SQVTM and ANQGSEA.

This clonotype has a count of ten or more. The chain joins TRBV5-1 to TRBJ2-1; D might be TRBD2 (5 bases). From germline, CDR1 is SGHRS and CDR2 YFSETQ. This CDR3 spans 12 amino acids. Trimming took 1 base from V and 10 from J, leaving 9 bases between them. CDR3 amino acids: CASSLTRGEQFF. CDR3 sequence (DNA): TGCGCCAGCAGCTTGACTAGAGGCGAGCAGTTCTTC. The full variable domain, with the rest looked up from reference TRBV5-1 and TRBJ2-1, is KAGVTQTPRYLIKTRGQQVTLSCSPISGHRSVSWYQQTPGQGLQFLFEYFSETQRNKGNFPGRFSGRQFSNSRSEMNVSTLELGDSALYLCASSLTRGEQFFGPGTRLTVL.

Here the CDR3 reads CASSFEWSSGNTIYF. CDR3 nucleotides: TGTGCCAGCAGCTTTGAATGGAGCTCTGGAAACACCATATATTTT. This sequence joins TRBV5-5 and TRBJ1-3; D is undetermined. The CDR3 sequence is 15 residues long. Trimming shortened V by 2 bases and J by 0 bases, and 9 bases separated the two germline ends. Looked up from germline, CDR1 is SGHKS and CDR2 is YYEKEE (reference sequence).

In its sample, this clonotype was seen many times. Here the CDR3 DNA reads TGTGCCAGCAGCTACCTAGCGGGAGGGCCTGGCTCCTACAATGAGCAGTTCTTC. This sequence encodes CASSYLAGGPGSYNEQFF. V and J are TRBV11-2 and TRBJ2-1; 12 nucleotides line up with TRBD2. CDR1 is SGHAT and CDR2 is FQNNGV in the germline V gene. This CDR3 region has 18 residues. The ends lost 4 bases at V and 0 bases at J; junction bases unmatched: 7. The entire variable domain, with the rest obtained from reference TRBV11-2 and TRBJ2-1, is as follows: EAGVAQSPRYKIIEKRQSVAFWCNPISGHATLYWYQQILGQGPKLLIQFQNNGVVDDSQLPKDRFSAERLKGVDSTLKIQPAKLEDSAVYLCASSYLAGGPGSYNEQFFGPGTRLTVL.

This clonotype was counted a few times. The genes are TRBV7-9 and TRBJ2-7; the D gene is possibly TRBD2 (6 bases). V was pared by 5 bases and J by 7 bases, with 24 bases between. The CDR3 spans 16 residues. Germline assignment: CDR1 SEHNR and CDR2 FQNEAQ (reference sequence). CDR3: CASSPGSQTQGGEQYF. DNA for the CDR3: TGTGCCAGCAGCCCGGGGAGCCAGACCCAGGGAGGTGAGCAGTACTTC.

This clonotype was picked up a small number of times. The chain combines TRBV7-9 with TRBJ1-4; maybe TRBD1 (5 bases). V was pared by 6 bases and J by 4 bases, with 12 bases between. Looked up from germline, CDR1 is SEHNR and CDR2 is FQNEAQ (reference sequence). The CDR3 covers 14 residues. CDR3 in amino acids: CASRGDFLNEKLFF. Written as DNA, the CDR3 is TGTGCCAGCAGAGGGGACTTCCTTAATGAAAAACTGTTTTTT. Together with reference TRBV7-9 and TRBJ1-4, the CDR3 gives the full variable domain: DTGVSQNPRHKITKRGQNVTFRCDPISEHNRLYWYRQTLGQGPEFLTYFQNEAQLEKSRLLSDRFSAERPKGSFSTLEIQRTEQGDSAMYLCASRGDFLNEKLFFGSGTQLSVL.

V gene TRBV4-3 combines with J gene TRBJ2-7; 7 nucleotides line up with TRBD1. Unmatched junction bases numbered 8, after V lost 1 base and J lost 5 bases. Germline loops: CDR1 LGHNA, CDR2 YSLEER. The CDR3 covers 15 residues. The CDR3 here is CASSQGTGTENEQYF. As DNA, the CDR3 is TGCGCCAGCAGCCAAGGGACCGGGACAGAAAACGAGCAGTACTTC.

This clonotype was seen many times. CDR3 sequence reads: CASSYDSHEQYF. The CDR3 DNA sequence: TGTGCCAGCAGTTATGACAGTCACGAGCAGTACTTC. The chain links TRBV25-1 to TRBJ2-7, with a tentative D call TRBD1 (5 bases). V was cut by 5 bases and J by 5 bases, with 10 bases left in between. Per the germline V gene, CDR1 is MGHDK and CDR2 is SYGVNS. The CDR3 runs to 12 residues.

This clonotype was observed a handful of times. This chain connects TRBV29-1 to TRBJ2-1; D remains unclear. CDR3 size: 13 residues. Germline CDR1 reads SQVTM; CDR2 reads ANQGSEA. V was clipped by 6 bases and J by 0 bases, with 9 bases between them. The DNA for the CDR3 is TGCAGCGTAGTGACTGACTCCTACAATGAGCAGTTCTTC. Encoded protein: CSVVTDSYNEQFF.

In this sample, this clonotype turned up many times. V usage is TRBV7-2 and J usage is TRBJ2-2; the D gene is possibly TRBD1 (5 bases). The CDR3 covers 14 residues. The V gene lost 5 bases and the J gene lost 4 bases, with 11 bases spanning the gap. CDR1 and CDR2 from the germline V gene are SGHTA and FQGNSA. CDR3 in amino acids: CASSPDISTGELFF. In DNA, the CDR3 is TGTGCCAGCAGCCCGGACATCAGCACCGGGGAGCTGTTTTTT.